The clone carrying this T cell receptor (beta chain) was counted many times. The antigen remains unidentified. The sample comes from a study of regulatory T cells in long-lasting Graves disease. V lost 5 bases and J 7 bases, leaving 17 bases between the germline ends. Germline V gene data show CDR1 as MNHEY and CDR2 as SMNVEV (reference sequence). This CDR3 has 15 residues. General observations from the study: Shared public clonotypes totalled some 2,500 in persistent patients, compared with about 990 in new patients.

Building of the TCR beta libraries involved iRepertoire HTBI primers and Arm-PCR of CDR3 regions. One entry per CDR3 protein, called by TCRdb with MiXCR from the multiplex PCR reads. Of 350,000 to 450,000 distinct CDR3 sequences detected, 20% appear once; the ten largest clones hold roughly 20%. As for time point: persistent/refractory GD, antithyroid drugs over 5 years with positive TRAb. RNA from PBMCs was the source of the TCR library. This receptor was identified in a female donor with Graves disease. This rearrangement joins TRBV27 to TRBJ1-4; D not resolved. The sequencing used peripheral blood mononuclear cells (PBMCs), collected when the disease was refractory, from a patient treated with antithyroid drugs. CDR3 in amino acids: CASSPREDRGEKLFF. The CDR3 bases are TGTGCCAGCAGTCCCCGGGAGGATAGAGGTGAAAAACTGTTTTTT.